This note documents a single TCR beta chain sequence. What antigen it recognizes has not been identified. Nothing much larger sits one base from this clone, and base qualities are not available. The data stem from a study of cytomegalovirus exposure and HLA in healthy donors (dated by TCRdb to between 2016 and 2019). Regarding the research as a whole: An earlier analysis of 587 of the donors reported 250 to 350 Gb of sequence data and some 120 million unique TCR beta sequences from 150 million to 200 million T cells. In a later genetic analysis, genome-wide SNP genotypes for about three fifths of the 666 donors were used, and that subset was treated as a discovery cohort. Every discovery cohort repertoire had been produced on one sequencing platform. To predict cytomegalovirus infection status, the study combined high-throughput TCR immunosequencing, statistical association of individual TCRs with disease status, and machine learning. The aim of the study was to test whether cataloging public T cell receptors could identify signatures of past pathogen exposure. An early release that covered some 640 HLA-typed donors contained approximately 300 gigabases of sequencing data and tens of millions of unique TCR sequences. HLA typing included class I and class II loci at four-digit resolution. Roughly 5 DR-DQ haplotypes were handled as single units for association and clustering, since linkage in the cohort was strong. The number of donors typed differed by locus, with 629-630 for A, B, C, DRB1 and DQB1, around 500 for DQA1, over 600 for DPA1, and some 450 for DPB1. An earlier analysis of several hundred of the donors used high-throughput TCR beta sequencing to judge whether each TCR beta V gene segment behaved as functional or pseudogenic. The genetic ancestry cluster associated with self-reported Caucasian donors included about 84% of the roughly 390 genotyped donors. The study profiled the T cell repertoires of under 850 subjects by immunosequencing and related them to cytomegalovirus serostatus. In addition to the first cohort of roughly 700 subjects, a separate validation cohort of 120 different subjects was used. On average, roughly 200,000 unique TCR beta nucleotide sequences were sequenced per donor among fewer than 500 genotyped donors of the cohort, with 15% to 20% of those sequences being non-productive. Donor age, sex, ethnicity and CMV serostatus were compiled together with the repertoire data. In a later analysis, previously published TCR beta repertoires from 600 to 850 donors were re-analyzed and high-resolution HLA genotyping was added so that TCR occurrence patterns could be studied. Rather than drawing on any new phenotypic data, the later analysis identified candidate immune exposures from TCR beta sequences and the way those sequences occurred across donors.

In total, roughly 710 healthy bone marrow donors made up the cohort. Cohort members were all nominally healthy when sampled, although unrecorded immune exposures were likely present. The donor was CMV seronegative and was included in the group of hundreds of seronegative cohort members. Every donor gave a peripheral blood sample, and the peripheral blood mononuclear cells from that sample were used for TCR beta sequencing. The Qiagen DNeasy Blood Extraction Kit was used to extract genomic DNA from the blood cell samples. The CDR3 has 16 amino acids, counting the end cysteine and phenylalanine. Only the CDR3 part of the read is kept: 48 bases, read in frame from the first base. Here V drops 5 bases and J drops 3 bases, and the junction holds 9 bases not matched to any gene. The CDR1 and CDR2 encoded by the germline V gene are SGHVS and FQNEAQ. Paper-wide results and their limitations: A cluster of highly shared sequence variants was judged likely to be a technical artifact of the sequencing pipeline. In a later genetic analysis, fewer N-insertions in productive TCRs were reported among donors in an Asian-associated ancestry cluster than the approximately 710-donor mean. An earlier analysis of some 560 of the donors showed that most TCR beta V segments appeared in productive rearrangements either about 87% or about 30% of the time, which broadly matched IMGT annotations. The cohort was sequenced for TCR beta chains only, and without alpha or paired-chain data the features that could be detected were limited. In a later analysis, several top co-occurrence clusters were reported to appear linked to parvovirus B19, influenza, CMV and Epstein-Barr virus. A further reported finding was that TCR beta sequences accurately predicted the HLA-A and HLA-B alleles for most subjects in the first cohort. Because HLA typing was missing for some donors at each locus, association tests included only the typed subset. In a later analysis, TCR association rates were found to vary across HLA loci, with the most associated TCRs seen for DRB1 alleles and the fewest for HLA-C alleles. While some public TCRs were present in many individuals, most TCR sequences turned up only very rarely across donors. It was suggested by the authors that the approach could potentially be generalized to other disease states and immunological phenotypes. In both the original and validation cohorts, the classifier was reported to diagnose cytomegalovirus status with high specificity and sensitivity. Immune exposure information for the cohort was limited to CMV serostatus. Linkage disequilibrium might explain the correlated functional status among segregating V segments, but an unknown experimental factor could not be ruled out. According to a later analysis, most CMV-associated TCR beta chains appeared to be HLA-restricted, and the HLA associations seemed to be driven largely by CMV exposure. When HLA alleles, especially DR and DQ, strongly co-occurred, TCR associations were difficult to assign to individual alleles. Sequencing depth was assumed to be roughly uniform across donors in the presence/absence analyses, though that assumption may not hold. In vitro tests confirmed that three of the cytomegalovirus-associated TCR beta chains recognize cytomegalovirus antigens. Because counts were too low, seventeen rarely observed V segments, including chromosome 9 orphons, were excluded from the earlier analysis of around 590 of the donors. Specific HLA alleles were associated with roughly 17,000 TCR beta sequences at a false discovery rate of 0.05 in a later analysis. Some IMGT-functional V segments, including TRBV6-2 and TRBV6-3, could not be told apart with the 87-base-pair reads, so those segments were excluded. V-gene and J-gene trimming of TCR beta chains was associated with a missense DCLRE1C variant in a later genetic analysis, and the association was replicated in an independent cohort. In a later analysis, HLA-associated TCR beta chains showed more clonal expansion and lower generation probabilities than non-associated chains that were equally common. The study gave a list of some 150 TCR beta chains associated with cytomegalovirus.

Receptor libraries were prepared by the immunoSEQ multiplex PCR assay. For the multiplex PCR, a mixture combining 60 forward primers for TCR Vbeta segments and 13 reverse primers for TCR Jbeta segments was used. A multiplex PCR assay on genomic DNA amplified the CDR3 region of rearranged TCR beta genes. On the Illumina HiSeq System, the amplified TCR beta libraries were sequenced as 87-base-pair reads. Regarding the original processing steps: A later analysis tallied about 77 million unique TCR beta chains across the 666 repertoires, and approximately 12 million of those chains were shared by two or more donors. A nearest-neighbor algorithm error-corrected the raw reads and collapsed the reads into unique sequences, merging closely related sequences to remove PCR and sequencing errors. To assign V, D and J gene segments, CDR3 sequences were aligned to IMGT reference sequences. Each retained sequence needed at least a six-nucleotide match to both a V gene segment and a J gene segment. Rearrangements were classified as productive when the CDR3 lacked stop codons and remained in frame with V and J, and all other rearrangements were classified as non-productive. CDR3 was defined by IMGT convention, running from the second conserved V-encoded cysteine to the conserved J-encoded phenylalanine. In an earlier analysis of around 640 of the donors, sequences lacking an unambiguous match to a single V gene segment were excluded. In an earlier analysis of approximately 610 of the donors, V segments were called functional above 56.7% productive rearrangements and were called segregating when the between-donor standard deviation exceeded 5%. A statistical classification framework was developed to diagnose cytomegalovirus status using the catalog of TCR beta chain sequences. In a later analysis, V and J genes were assigned by comparing TCR nucleotide sequences against IMGT/GENE-DB human TR gene sequences. In a later analysis, CDR3 sequences and most-parsimonious VDJ recombination scenarios were assigned using the TCRdist pipeline. In a later analysis, every TCR beta chain was defined by the combination of its CDR3 amino acid sequence and its V-gene family, and reads without a unique V-gene family were dropped. To address suspected cross-contamination and a sequencing artifact, a later analysis removed 450 to 700 highly shared, low-generation-probability nucleotide sequences. In a later analysis, a clonal expansion index for each public chain was calculated from normalized within-repertoire ranks of inferred template counts. A later analysis computed generation probabilities with a VDJ recombination model fitted to out-of-frame rearrangements, and checked the results against IGoR. In a later analysis, hypergeometric tests were used to score TCR-TCR, TCR-HLA and TCR-CMV co-occurrence, with a repertoire-size bias correction applied to TCR pairs. False discovery rates were estimated in a later analysis by permuting HLA or CMV assignments 20 times. A later analysis grouped co-occurring TCRs with DBSCAN, adding TCRdist sequence similarity when clustering within HLA-allele-positive subsets. For co-occurrence clustering, repertoires with fewer than 30,000 or more than 120,000 public chains were excluded, along with four or five repertoires with anomalous nucleotide sharing. TCRdb took over this immuneACCESS table, retaining in-frame rearrangements with V and J assigned. Such tables are incomplete; in checked studies, under half of the missing clones stem from an unresolved V gene, and the remainder is unexplained. The V and J calls and the clone size are those of that table, but D and trimming were determined from the DNA. The sample table contains approximately 150,000 clones; only one count was recorded for 82% of them. Approximately 2.3% of the sample comes from the top ten.

The sequencing sample was made of PBMCs. The source of this sequence is a male donor in good health and CMV-seronegative. This chain is built from TRBV7-8 and TRBJ2-3; 9 central bases correspond to TRBD1. The CDR3 sequence is CASSRPPGQGTDTQYF. The DNA sequence is TGTGCCAGCAGCCGTCCTCCGGGACAGGGAACAGATACGCAGTATTTT.